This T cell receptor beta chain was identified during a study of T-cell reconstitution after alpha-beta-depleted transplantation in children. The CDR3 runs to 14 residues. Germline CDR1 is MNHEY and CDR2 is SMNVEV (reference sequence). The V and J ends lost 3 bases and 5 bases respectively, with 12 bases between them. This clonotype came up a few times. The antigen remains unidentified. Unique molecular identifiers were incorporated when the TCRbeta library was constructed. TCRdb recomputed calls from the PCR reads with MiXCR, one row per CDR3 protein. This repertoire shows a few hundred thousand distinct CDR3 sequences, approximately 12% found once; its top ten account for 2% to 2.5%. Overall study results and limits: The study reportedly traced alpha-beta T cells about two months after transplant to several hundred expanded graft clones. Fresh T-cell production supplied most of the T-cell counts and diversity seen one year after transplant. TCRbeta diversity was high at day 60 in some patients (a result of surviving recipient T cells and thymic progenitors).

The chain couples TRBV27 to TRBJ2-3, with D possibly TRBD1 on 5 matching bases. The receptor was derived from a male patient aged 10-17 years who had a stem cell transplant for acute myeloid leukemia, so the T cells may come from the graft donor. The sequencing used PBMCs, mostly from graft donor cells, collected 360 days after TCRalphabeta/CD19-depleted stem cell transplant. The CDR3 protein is CASSFERGEDTQYF. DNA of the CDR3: TGTGCCAGCAGTTTTGAAAGGGGTGAAGATACGCAGTATTTT.